These T cell receptor beta chains were read from a single sample in a study of OX40 agonist ivuxolimab in advanced cancers. Only in-frame clones appear in the TCRdb table, and some are missing; sequencing was by immunoSEQ multiplex PCR. The sample lists fewer than 40,000 clones; roughly nine tenths were seen once. This material consisted of CD4+ or CD8+ T cells sorted from blood, taken in a trial of the OX40 agonist ivuxolimab. Source of these receptors: an adult with an advanced solid tumor such as melanoma, head and neck, liver or kidney cancer. Each CDR3 is given with its conserved first and last residue. The order of the fields is V gene, clone size, J gene, D gene, CDR3 DNA, CDR3 protein. A D gene is named only where the DNA matches it firmly. Clone size appears in some rows only: once, few, many, or a class for an expanded clone.

TRBV30,few,TRBJ1-4,.,TGTGCCTGGAGTGTACGCTTCCACTCGTTGCTTTTT,CAWSVRFHSLLF
TRBV9,.,TRBJ2-3,.,TGTGCCAGCAGCTTGGAACTTCGTGGAGATACGCAGTATTTT,CASSLELRGDTQYF
TRBV5-1,.,TRBJ2-5,.,TGCGCCAGCAGCGGGGCTTTGAAGGAGACCCAGTACTTC,CASSGALKETQYF
TRBV7-6,.,TRBJ2-6,TRBD1,TGTGCCAGCAGCTCCCAGGGGGCCGCCGGGGCCAACGTCCTGACTTTC,CASSSQGAAGANVLTF
TRBV19,.,TRBJ2-7,.,TGTGCCAGTAGTATGCGTCAGGGGGGCTTCTACGAGCAGTACTTC,CASSMRQGGFYEQYF
TRBV7-9,.,TRBJ1-1,TRBD1,TGTGCCAGCAGCCCTCCTGGGGCAGGGGGCAACACTGAAGCTTTCTTT,CASSPPGAGGNTEAFF
TRBV9,.,TRBJ2-5,TRBD2,TGTGCCAGCAGCGTAGCGGGAGGGGGAGGGGAAGAGACCCAGTACTTC,CASSVAGGGGEETQYF
TRBV6-1,.,TRBJ1-5,TRBD1,TGTGCCAGCTCCTGGACAGGGGGCTTCGATCAGCCCCAGCATTTT,CASSWTGGFDQPQHF
TRBV19,.,TRBJ1-3,.,TGTGCCAGTAGTATGTACAGGACGAGCTCTGGAAACACCATATATTTT,CASSMYRTSSGNTIYF
TRBV2,.,TRBJ2-7,.,TGTGCCAGCAGGGCCAGCTACGAGCAGTACTTC,CASRASYEQYF
TRBV11-3,once,TRBJ1-1,.,TGTGCCAGCAGCCGGTCAGAGACAGTAACTGAAGCTTTCTTT,CASSRSETVTEAFF
TRBV2,.,TRBJ2-3,.,TGTGCCAGCAGGAGCTCGGACAGCACAGATACGCAGTATTTT,CASRSSDSTDTQYF
TRBV15,.,TRBJ1-1,.,TGTGCCACCAGCAGAGCCGAGTGGGTCACTGAAGCTTTCTTT,CATSRAEWVTEAFF
TRBV5-1,.,TRBJ2-6,TRBD2,TGCGCCAGCAGCCCCTGGACTAGCGGATCCTCTGGGGCCAACGTCCTGACTTTC,CASSPWTSGSSGANVLTF
TRBV6-5,.,TRBJ2-3,TRBD1,TGTGCCAGCAGTTACTCCCGGCAGGGGGGCACAGATACGCAGTATTTT,CASSYSRQGGTDTQYF
TRBV6-5,.,TRBJ1-2,.,TGTGCCAGCAGTTACTACGGGGATCTCTCTAACTATGGCTACACCTTC,CASSYYGDLSNYGYTF
TRBV27,.,TRBJ2-3,.,TGTGCCAGCAGACCCGGGACTGGAACTAGCACAGATACGCAGTATTTT,CASRPGTGTSTDTQYF
TRBV30,once,TRBJ2-7,.,TGTGCCTGGAGTGTAGGACAGCCCTACGAGCAGTACTTC,CAWSVGQPYEQYF
TRBV5-1,.,TRBJ2-3,TRBD2,TGCGCCAGCAGCGTCTTACGGGGGGGGCCAGATACGCAGTATTTT,CASSVLRGGPDTQYF
TRBV30,.,TRBJ1-2,TRBD1,TGTGCCTGGAGTGCGGACAGGAAGGGCTATGGCTACACCTTC,CAWSADRKGYGYTF
TRBV7-9,.,TRBJ2-7,.,TGTGCCAGCAGCTTCACAGGGATGAACGAGCAGTACTTC,CASSFTGMNEQYF
TRBV18,.,TRBJ2-7,.,TGTGCCAGCTCACCACGTGGGGATTACGAGCAGTACTTC,CASSPRGDYEQYF
TRBV5-6,.,TRBJ1-5,TRBD1,TGTGCCAGCAGCTTGCGGGGTAGGACAGGGTTAGGCAATCAGCCCCAGCATTTT,CASSLRGRTGLGNQPQHF
TRBV30,.,TRBJ1-4,.,TGTGCCTGGAGTGTATCCGGGTCGGGTGAAAAACTGTTTTTT,CAWSVSGSGEKLFF
TRBV5-6,.,TRBJ1-5,.,TGTGCCAGCAGCTTGAGGGGGAATAGCAATCAGCCCCAGCATTTT,CASSLRGNSNQPQHF
TRBV2,.,TRBJ2-3,TRBD2,TGTGCCAGCGCTCGCCGGGGGGGCGTTTCCCCAGATACGCAGTATTTT,CASARRGGVSPDTQYF
TRBV9,.,TRBJ2-2,TRBD2,TGTGCCAGCAGCGCTCGACCGAATAGCGGGAAAGGGTACACCGGGGAGCTGTTTTTT,CASSARPNSGKGYTGELFF
TRBV10-3,once,TRBJ1-1,.,TGTGCCATCAGTCCGAGGGGGGAGATCAAGACCCCTGAAGCTTTCTTT,CAISPRGEIKTPEAFF
TRBV10-3,.,TRBJ2-3,TRBD2,TGTGCCATCAGTGCTAGCGGGAGTACCACAGATACGCAGTATTTT,CAISASGSTTDTQYF
TRBV19,once,TRBJ2-7,TRBD1,TGTGCCAGTAGTATGAGACAGGGGCATGGGCAGTACTTC,CASSMRQGHGQYF
TRBV11-3,.,TRBJ2-3,.,TGTGCCAGCAGCCCCCCCGGGGGCCGTCCAGATACGCAGTATTTT,CASSPPGGRPDTQYF
TRBV10-1,.,TRBJ2-7,.,TGCGCCAGCAGTGAGTCCCACGGGGGGCGGCTTGAGCAGTACTTC,CASSESHGGRLEQYF
TRBV10-2,.,TRBJ2-5,TRBD2,TGCGCCAGCAGTGCCGGGACTAGCGGGACCCAAGAGACCCAGTACTTC,CASSAGTSGTQETQYF
TRBV5-1,.,TRBJ2-2,TRBD2,TGCGCCAGCAGCTTGGTTATGGGCGGGGGGCCCAACACCGGGGAGCTGTTTTTT,CASSLVMGGGPNTGELFF
TRBV6-6,.,TRBJ1-1,.,TGTGCCAGCAGTTGGGCAAACAGGGCCACTGAAGCTTTCTTT,CASSWANRATEAFF
TRBV7-9,.,TRBJ1-1,.,TGTGCCAGCAGCTTAATCAGGGGCGCTGAAGCTTTCTTT,CASSLIRGAEAFF
TRBV11-2,.,TRBJ1-4,.,TGTGCCAGCAGGCATCCTGGGGGTACTAATGAAAAACTGTTTTTT,CASRHPGGTNEKLFF
TRBV30,.,TRBJ2-5,TRBD1,TGTGCCTGGAGTGTAGGAGTGGGACAGAAAGAGACCCAGTACTTC,CAWSVGVGQKETQYF
TRBV5-1,.,TRBJ2-7,TRBD2,TGCGCCAGCGGTCATAGGCTAGCGGGGGCCACCTACGAGCAGTACTTC,CASGHRLAGATYEQYF
TRBV21-1,once,TRBJ1-6,.,TGTGCCAGCAGAAGGCTACACATACATCATAATTCACCCCTCCACTTT,CASRRLHIHHNSPLHF
TRBV6-5,.,TRBJ1-5,.,TGTGCCAGCAGGGGCCGGGACACCCGGCGGCCCCAGCATTTT,CASRGRDTRRPQHF
TRBV6-5,.,TRBJ2-1,.,TGTGCCAGCAGTCATGACATTTACAATGAGCAGTTCTTC,CASSHDIYNEQFF
TRBV4-1,.,TRBJ2-5,TRBD1,TGCGCCAGCAGCCAAGATGAACAGGGGATGAGAGAGACCCAGTACTTC,CASSQDEQGMRETQYF
TRBV11-2,.,TRBJ2-7,.,TGTGCCAGCAGCTTTAACAGGGTTGATTACGAGCAGTACTTC,CASSFNRVDYEQYF
TRBV9,.,TRBJ2-7,.,TGTGCCAGCAGCTCAATCAACTACGAGCAGTACTTC,CASSSINYEQYF
TRBV14,.,TRBJ1-2,.,TGTGCCAGCAGCCAGAGATTACAGGGCCATGGCTACACCTTC,CASSQRLQGHGYTF
TRBV5-1,.,TRBJ2-5,.,TGCGCCAGCAGCCGTACCGAGGGGGGTAGGGAGACCCAGTACTTC,CASSRTEGGRETQYF
TRBV7-9,few,TRBJ2-7,.,TGTGCCAGCAGCTTAGTCCCCTACGAGCAGTACTTC,CASSLVPYEQYF
TRBV2,.,TRBJ1-5,.,TGTGCCAGCAGTGAAAGTATGTATAGCAATCAGCCCCAGCATTTT,CASSESMYSNQPQHF
TRBV18,.,TRBJ2-5,.,TGTGCCAGCTCACCAGCTTCGGGACAAATCCAAGAGACCCAGTACTTC,CASSPASGQIQETQYF
TRBV19,.,TRBJ1-1,.,TGTGCCAGTAATCCCAACAAGGGGGGCTTGACTGAAGCTTTCTTT,CASNPNKGGLTEAFF
TRBV9,.,TRBJ2-3,.,TGTGCCAGCAGCCTACACACAGATACGCAGTATTTT,CASSLHTDTQYF
TRBV11-2,.,TRBJ1-4,TRBD1,TGTGCCAGCAGCTTCGCCGGACAGGGTGTTGAAAAACTGTTTTTT,CASSFAGQGVEKLFF
TRBV2,.,TRBJ1-3,.,TGTGCCAGCAGCGCCCTCTCTGGAAACACCATATATTTT,CASSALSGNTIYF
TRBV2,.,TRBJ2-2,TRBD2,TGTGCCAGTTTACCGGGACTAGACGTTTTCACCGGGGAGCTGTTTTTT,CASLPGLDVFTGELFF